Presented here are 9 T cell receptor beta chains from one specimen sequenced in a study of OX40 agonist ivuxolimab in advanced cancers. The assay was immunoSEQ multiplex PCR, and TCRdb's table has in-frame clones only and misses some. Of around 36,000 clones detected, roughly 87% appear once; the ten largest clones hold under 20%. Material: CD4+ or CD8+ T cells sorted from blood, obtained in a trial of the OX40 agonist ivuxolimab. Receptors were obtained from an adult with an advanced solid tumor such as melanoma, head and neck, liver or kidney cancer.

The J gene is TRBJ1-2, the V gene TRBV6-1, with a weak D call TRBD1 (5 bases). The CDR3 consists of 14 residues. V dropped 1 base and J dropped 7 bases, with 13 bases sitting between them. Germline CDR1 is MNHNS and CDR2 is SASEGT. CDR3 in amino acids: CASSEDKGRGGYTF. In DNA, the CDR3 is TGTGCCAGCAGTGAAGATAAGGGGCGAGGTGGCTACACCTTC.

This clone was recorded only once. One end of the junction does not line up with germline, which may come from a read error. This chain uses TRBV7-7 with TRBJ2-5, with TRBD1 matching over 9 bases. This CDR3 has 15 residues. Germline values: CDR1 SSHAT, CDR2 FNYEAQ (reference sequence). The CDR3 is CASSWGQGAGETQYF. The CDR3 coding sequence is TGTGCTAGCAGCTGGGGACAGGGAGCGGGGGAGACCCAGTACTTC.

CDR3 sequence: CASKEDRQTEAFF. The CDR3 DNA sequence: TGTGCCAGCAAGGAGGACAGACAGACTGAAGCTTTCTTT. This chain links TRBV6-6 with TRBJ1-1, with D tentatively TRBD1 (6 bases). The CDR3 contains 13 residues. Per germline, CDR1 MNHNY and CDR2 SVGAGI (reference sequence). Deletions cut 7 bases from V and 5 bases from J, with 14 bases between.

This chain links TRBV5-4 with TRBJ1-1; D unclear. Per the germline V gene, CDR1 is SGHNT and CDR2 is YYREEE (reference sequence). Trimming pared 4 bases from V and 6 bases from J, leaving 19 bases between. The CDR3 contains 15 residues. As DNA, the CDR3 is TGTGCCAGCAGCCCGAACTCCAAAGGTTTTCCTGAAGCTTTCTTT. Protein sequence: CASSPNSKGFPEAFF.

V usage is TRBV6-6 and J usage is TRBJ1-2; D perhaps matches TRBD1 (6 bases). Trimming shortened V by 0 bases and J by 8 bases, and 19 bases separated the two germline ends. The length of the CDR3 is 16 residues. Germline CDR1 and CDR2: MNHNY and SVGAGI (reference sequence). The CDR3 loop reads CASSYSLTGVQLGYTF. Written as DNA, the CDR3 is TGTGCCAGCAGTTACTCATTGACAGGAGTTCAACTAGGCTACACCTTC.

CDR3 residues: CASSTLSVGHEQYF. CDR3 DNA: TGTGCCAGCAGCACCCTATCAGTCGGCCACGAGCAGTACTTC. The rearrangement links TRBV7-6 to TRBJ2-7, with D hard to call. Germline V gene sequence: CDR1 SGHVS, CDR2 FNYEAQ. The CDR3 runs 14 residues. Trimming cost V 5 bases and J 5 bases, with 16 bases left between them.

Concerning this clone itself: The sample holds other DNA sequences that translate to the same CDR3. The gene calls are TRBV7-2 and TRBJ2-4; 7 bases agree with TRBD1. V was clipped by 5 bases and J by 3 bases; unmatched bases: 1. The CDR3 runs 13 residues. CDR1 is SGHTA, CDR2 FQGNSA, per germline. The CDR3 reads CASSAGGKNIQYF. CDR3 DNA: TGTGCCAGCAGCGCAGGGGGCAAAAACATTCAGTACTTC.

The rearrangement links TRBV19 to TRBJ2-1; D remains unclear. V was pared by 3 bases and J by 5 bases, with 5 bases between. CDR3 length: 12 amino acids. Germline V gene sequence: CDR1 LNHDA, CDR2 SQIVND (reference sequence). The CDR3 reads CASSIADNEQFF. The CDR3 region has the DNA TGTGCCAGTAGTATCGCCGACAATGAGCAGTTCTTC. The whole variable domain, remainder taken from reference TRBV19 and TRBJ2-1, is DGGITQSPKYLFRKEGQNVTLSCEQNLNHDAMYWYRQDPGQGLRLIYYSQIVNDFQKGDIAEGYSVSREKKESFPLTVTSAQKNPTAFYLCASSIADNEQFFGPGTRLTVL.

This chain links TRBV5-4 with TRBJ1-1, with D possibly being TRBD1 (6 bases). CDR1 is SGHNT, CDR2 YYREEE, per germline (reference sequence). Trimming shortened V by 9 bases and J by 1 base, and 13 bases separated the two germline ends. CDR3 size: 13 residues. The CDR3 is CAILETGNTEAFF. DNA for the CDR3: TGTGCCATCCTAGAGACAGGGAACACTGAAGCTTTCTTT.